Listed here are 9 T cell receptor beta chains from one sample, sequenced in a study of T cell clonality in common variable immunodeficiency. Profiling relied on immunoSEQ multiplex PCR, and the TCRdb table lists in-frame clones only, not all of them. The repertoire consists of 52,000 or so clones, none detected only once. Sequenced: peripheral blood mononuclear cells. The receptors come from a person between 18 and 75 years old in good health.

This clone was seen at least ten times. The read ends 3 residues early relative to the CDR3; the germline J gene fills the gap. This chain uses TRBV5-1 with TRBJ2-3, with 9 bases identical to TRBD2. V dropped 4 bases and J dropped 0; count of bases not matched to a gene: 15. The CDR3 is made up of 19 amino acids. Germline V gene lookup returns CDR1 SGHRS and CDR2 YFSETQ. CDR3 DNA, as far as it was read: TGCGCCAGCAGCACTGTGGGGGGTCAAACTAGCGGGAGCACAGATACG. It yields the protein CASSTVGGQTSGSTDT. The whole CDR3 sequence reads CASSTVGGQTSGSTDTQYF. The whole variable domain, filled in from reference TRBV5-1 and TRBJ2-3, reads KAGVTQTPRYLIKTRGQQVTLSCSPISGHRSVSWYQQTPGQGLQFLFEYFSETQRNKGNFPGRFSGRQFSNSRSEMNVSTLELGDSALYLCASSTVGGQTSGSTDTQYFGPGTRLTVL.

This clone was observed a handful of times. With the read ending 3 residues before the CDR3 end, the germline J gene is used to fill in that end. The V call is TRBV7-9, the J call TRBJ1-1; 7 bases are a match to TRBD1. Germline-derived CDR1 and CDR2 are SEHNR and FQNEAQ (reference sequence). The CDR3 is 13 residues long. Here the CDR3 reads CASSLEGTDTAFF. CDR3 bases read: TGTGCCAGCAGCTTAGAAGGGACAGATACG.

The sample holds many counts of this clone. The read finishes 3 residues shy of the CDR3 end, and the germline J gene is used to complete it. V is TRBV2 and J is TRBJ1-2; D is unresolved. The CDR3 has 13 residues. In germline, CDR1 is SNHLY, CDR2 FYNNEI. Trimming removed 6 bases from V and 5 bases from J, with 13 bases in between. The chain's CDR3 is CASRSTRDYGYTF. The sequenced CDR3 bases are TGTGCCAGCAGGTCAACTAGGGATTATGGC.

This clone showed up many times. The CDR3 here is CASSLAPGTPRDPEAFF. The covered CDR3 bases are TGCGCCAGCAGCTTGGCCCCAGGGACTCCACGGGATCCTGAA. The V call is TRBV5-1, the J call TRBJ1-1; possibly TRBD1 for D (5 bases). The read terminates 3 residues before the CDR3 end, so the remaining end is supplied by the germline J gene. The germline V gene encodes CDR1 SGHRS and CDR2 YFSETQ. The V end was cut by 0 bases, the J end by 6 bases, with 21 bases between. The CDR3 consists of 17 residues.

In its sample, this clone was seen many times. The read ends 3 residues before the CDR3 terminus; that terminus is restored from the germline J gene. The V and J genes are TRBV5-4 and TRBJ1-2; TRBD1 agrees at 10 bases. Germline CDR1 is SGHNT and CDR2 is YYREEE (reference sequence). The CDR3 covers 15 residues. The CDR3 bases that were read are TGTGCCAGCAGCCCGAGGACAGGGGGAATAAGAGGC. It yields the protein CASSPRTGGIRG. The whole CDR3 sequence reads CASSPRTGGIRGYTF.

This clone appeared many times. The CDR3 end falls 3 residues outside the read, so it is completed with the germline J gene. The genes are TRBV30 and TRBJ1-2; TRBD1 matches at 7 bases. The germline gives CDR1 GTSNPN, CDR2 SVGIG (reference sequence). This CDR3 region has 15 residues. The CDR3: CAKDVGGGQISGYTF. The CDR3 bases that were read are TGTGCAAAGGACGTGGGAGGGGGCCAAATCTCGGGC. The full variable domain, completed using reference TRBV30 and TRBJ1-2, is SQTIHQWPATLVQPVGSPLSLECTVEGTSNPNLYWYRQAAGRGLQLLFYSVGIGQISSEVPQNLSASRPQDRQFILSSKKLLLSDSGFYLCAKDVGGGQISGYTFGSGTRLTVV.

This clone was seen only a few times. The read comes to an end 3 residues before the CDR3 does, leaving the germline J gene to fill in the end. This rearrangement joins TRBV5-1 to TRBJ2-3; D possibly corresponds to TRBD2 (6 bases). The germline V and J ends were trimmed by 5 bases and 0 bases, with 10 bases remaining between them. The CDR3 extends over 14 amino acids. CDR1 is SGHRS and CDR2 is YFSETQ in the germline V gene. The sequenced CDR3 bases are TGCGCCAGCAGAACTGGGACTAGCACAGATACG. Amino acid sequence: CASRTGTSTDT. The CDR3 in its entirety is CASRTGTSTDTQYF. Complete variable domain (other parts from reference TRBV5-1 and TRBJ2-3): KAGVTQTPRYLIKTRGQQVTLSCSPISGHRSVSWYQQTPGQGLQFLFEYFSETQRNKGNFPGRFSGRQFSNSRSEMNVSTLELGDSALYLCASRTGTSTDTQYFGPGTRLTVL.

This clone was detected ten times or more. The read comes to an end 3 residues before the CDR3 does, leaving the germline J gene to fill in the end. The chain employs TRBV7-3 and TRBJ1-1; 7 nucleotides agree with TRBD1. The CDR3 extends over 13 amino acids. CDR1 and CDR2 from the germline V gene are SGHTA and FQGTGA. J gave up 6 bases and V 2 bases, and 3 bases lay outside the gene matches. The sequenced part of the CDR3 DNA is TGTGCCAGCAGCTTAGGTCAGGGGGCTGAA. It yields the protein CASSLGQGAE. The full-length CDR3 reads as CASSLGQGAEAFF. The full variable domain, with the rest looked up from reference TRBV7-3 and TRBJ1-1, is GAGVSQTPSNKVTEKGKYVELRCDPISGHTALYWYRQSLGQGPEFLIYFQGTGAADDSGLPNDRFFAVRPEGSVSTLKIQRTERGDSAVYLCASSLGQGAEAFFGQGTRLTVV.

With regard to this clone: The read finishes 3 residues shy of the CDR3 end, and the germline J gene is used to complete it. The chain links TRBV6-1 to TRBJ1-1; 8 nucleotides match TRBD1. The germline V gene has CDR1 MNHNS and CDR2 SASEGT. The CDR3 covers 15 residues. The CDR3 bases that were read are TGTGCCAGCAGTGAAGGCCGGACAGGGAATGAAAAA. Its protein is CASSEGRTGNEK. The full CDR3 sequence reads CASSEGRTGNEKAFF.